The 2 T cell receptor beta chains presented below share a single source sample, sequenced in a study of CD8+CD57+ T cells in acquired aplastic anemia. Those patients picked for sequencing had displayed CD8+CD57+ cell expansion on flow cytometry. Template material for TCR beta VDJ and CDR3 profiling consisted of genomic DNA. MiXCR, run by TCRdb on the reads, gives a single entry per CDR3 protein. The sample holds roughly 190,000 distinct CDR3 sequences; approximately 50% are singletons and the top ten take approximately 9.4%. Input material: sorted CD4+, CD8+, or CD8+CD57+ T cells (not recorded which) from PBMCs. The receptors were sampled from a human donor with aplastic anemia.

The CDR3 here is CASSPPMGSKRNEQFF. The CDR3 nucleotides are TGTGCCAGCAGCCCCCCTATGGGATCAAAGAGGAATGAGCAGTTCTTC. The chain carries TRBV11-2 and TRBJ2-1; unclear D gene. The CDR3 has 16 residues. Trimming pared 5 bases from V and 7 bases from J, leaving 21 bases between. Germline values: CDR1 SGHAT, CDR2 FQNNGV.

The V gene is TRBV11-2, the J gene TRBJ1-5, with 7 positions matching TRBD1. The CDR3 is made up of 18 amino acids. V was clipped by 6 bases and J by 4 bases; unmatched bases: 18. In germline, CDR1 is SGHAT, CDR2 FQNNGV. Here the CDR3 reads CASRPPGVPGTENQPQHF. The DNA of the CDR3 is TGTGCCAGCAGACCACCCGGCGTTCCCGGGACAGAAAATCAGCCCCAGCATTTT.